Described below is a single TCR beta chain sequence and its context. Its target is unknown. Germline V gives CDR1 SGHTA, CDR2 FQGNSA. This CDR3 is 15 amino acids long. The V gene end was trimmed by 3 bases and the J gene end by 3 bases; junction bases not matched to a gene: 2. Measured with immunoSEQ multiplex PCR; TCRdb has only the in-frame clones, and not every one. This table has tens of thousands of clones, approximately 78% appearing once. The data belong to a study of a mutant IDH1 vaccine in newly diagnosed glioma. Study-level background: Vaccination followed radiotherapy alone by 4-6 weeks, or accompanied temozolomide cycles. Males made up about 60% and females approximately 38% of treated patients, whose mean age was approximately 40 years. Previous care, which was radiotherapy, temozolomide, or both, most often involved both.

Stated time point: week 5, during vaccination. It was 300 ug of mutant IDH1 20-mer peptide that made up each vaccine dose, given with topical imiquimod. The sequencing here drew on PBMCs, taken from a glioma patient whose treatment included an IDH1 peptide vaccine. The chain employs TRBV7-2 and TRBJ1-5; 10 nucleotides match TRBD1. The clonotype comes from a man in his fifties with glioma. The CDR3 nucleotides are TGTGCCAGCAGCTTTGACAGGGGGCCCAATCAGCCCCAGCATTTT. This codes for CASSFDRGPNQPQHF. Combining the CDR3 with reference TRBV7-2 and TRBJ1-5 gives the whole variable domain GAGVSQSPSNKVTEKGKDVELRCDPISGHTALYWYRQSLGQGLEFLIYFQGNSAPDKSGLPSDRFSAERTGGSVSTLTIQRTQQEDSAVYLCASSFDRGPNQPQHFGDGTRLSIL.